This T cell receptor (beta chain) was obtained from a study of T cells in Graves' hyperthyroidism and ophthalmopathy. Whole-study findings and limits: Among clonotypes expanded in thyroid above 0.001, most were also found in blood.

Authors of the study amplified TCR beta CDR3 regions from RNA transcripts. First-round RT-PCR targeting the TCR CDR3 was performed with the HTBI primer set. TCRdb independently ran MiXCR on the multiplex PCR reads; one entry per CDR3 protein. The repertoire has roughly 750,000 distinct CDR3 sequences, about a sixth of them found once; the top ten carry over 7.5%. Germline V lookup: CDR1 MDHEN, CDR2 SYDVKM. V lost 5 bases, J lost 11 bases, and 21 bases lay in between. The CDR3 totals 14 residues. In its sample, this clonotype was seen many times. Its target is unknown. The sample was blood. J is TRBJ1-1 and V is TRBV28; D gene ambiguous. The clonotype originates from a man between 18 and 29 years old with Graves' hyperthyroidism. The CDR3 sequence is CASSTPTSPRSAFF. CDR3 in DNA: TGTGCCAGCAGTACCCCGACAAGCCCGAGATCGGCTTTCTTT.